These T cell receptor beta chains were read from a single sample in a study of blood T cell repertoires in COVID-19. Clones were sequenced by immunoSEQ multiplex PCR, and TCRdb holds only the in-frame ones, with some missing. The sample records tens of thousands of clones, approximately 80% being singletons. The source material was peripheral blood. The receptors stem from a man aged 55 to 70 with acute or convalescent COVID-19. Both conserved end residues are part of each CDR3. A D gene is named only where the DNA matches it firmly. Rows may omit the clone size; those that give it use once, few, many or a size class.

14,TRBV5-1,TRBJ2-1,NA,TRBD2,TGCGCCAGCAGCTTGGAGGGAGGGCGGGGTGAGCAGTTCTTC,CASSLEGGRGEQFF
14,TRBV11-2,TRBJ2-1,NA,TRBD2,TGTGCCAGCAGCTTAGATACAGCGGGGAATGAGCAGTTCTTC,CASSLDTAGNEQFF
16,TRBV14,TRBJ1-4,NA,NA,TGTGCCAGCAGCCAGTTCGGAGGCGCAACTAATGAAAAACTGTTTTTT,CASSQFGGATNEKLFF
18,TRBV7-8,TRBJ1-6,few,NA,TGTGCCAGCAGTAGCCGGGACTTCCTAAGCTCCTATAATTCACCCCTCCACTTT,CASSSRDFLSSYNSPLHF
15,TRBV3-1/TRBV3-2,TRBJ2-7,NA,NA,TGTGCCAGCAGCCAAGAGGGCGGGTTGGTGGGCGAGCAGTACTTC,CASSQEGGLVGEQYF
15,TRBV7-8,TRBJ2-1,NA,NA,TGTGCCAGCAGCTTAGCAGGGGCGACCTACAATGAGCAGTTCTTC,CASSLAGATYNEQFF
14,TRBV5-4,TRBJ2-7,NA,NA,TGTGCCAGCAGCCTGGGGACGTCTACTAGTGAGCAGTACTTC,CASSLGTSTSEQYF
16,TRBV5-1,TRBJ1-3,NA,TRBD1,TGCGCCAGCAGCCGGGGACAGGGGGCGCAAGGAAACACCATATATTTT,CASSRGQGAQGNTIYF
14,TRBV19,TRBJ1-1,NA,TRBD1,TGTGCCAGTAGTATCCAGACAGGGGGCACTGAAGCTTTCTTT,CASSIQTGGTEAFF
14,TRBV9,TRBJ1-1,NA,NA,TGTGCCAGCAGCTTTGGCACCCTGAACACTGAAGCTTTCTTT,CASSFGTLNTEAFF
13,TRBV13,TRBJ1-1,NA,NA,TGTGCCAGCAGCCGGACAAGTGACACTGAAGCTTTCTTT,CASSRTSDTEAFF
17,TRBV5-1,TRBJ2-1,NA,TRBD2,TGCGCCAGCAGCTTGGCCGAGACTAGCGGGGGGTGGAATGAGCAGTTCTTC,CASSLAETSGGWNEQFF
22,TRBV12-5,TRBJ2-2,NA,TRBD1,TGTGCTAGTGGCTACGATATACGGACAGGGGGAGGGACCGCGGGGAACACCGGGGAGCTGTTTTTT,CASGYDIRTGGGTAGNTGELFF
16,TRBV6-1,TRBJ2-1,NA,TRBD2,TGTGCCAGCAGTGAACCGGGACTAGCGGGGTTGGATGAGCAGTTCTTC,CASSEPGLAGLDEQFF
13,TRBV30,TRBJ1-1,NA,TRBD1,TGTGCCTGGAGGGGACAGTTGAACACTGAAGCTTTCTTT,CAWRGQLNTEAFF
15,TRBV9,TRBJ2-7,NA,NA,TGTGCCAGCAGCGTAGATGTTGGCAGGGTCTACGAGCAGTACTTC,CASSVDVGRVYEQYF
15,TRBV11-2,TRBJ1-6,once,TRBD1,TGTGCCAGCAGGGAGGGGACAGGCCAGAATTCACCCCTCCACTTT,CASREGTGQNSPLHF
13,TRBV30,TRBJ1-5,NA,TRBD1,TGTGCCTGGAGCACAGGGGGCGAACAGCCCCAGCATTTT,CAWSTGGEQPQHF
14,TRBV7-9,TRBJ1-2,NA,NA,TGTGCCAGCAGTCCTCAGGGCCTTAACTATGGCTACACCTTC,CASSPQGLNYGYTF
12,TRBV29-1,TRBJ1-1,NA,NA,TGCAGCGTTGAAGACAGGGTCACTGAAGCTTTCTTT,CSVEDRVTEAFF
15,TRBV5-1,TRBJ1-4,NA,TRBD1,TGCGCCAGCAGCTCGCTGACAGGGACTAATGAAAAACTGTTTTTT,CASSSLTGTNEKLFF
17,TRBV4-3,TRBJ2-2,NA,TRBD2,TGCGCCAGCAGCCAGATGACTAGCGGGGGACTCACCGGGGAGCTGTTTTTT,CASSQMTSGGLTGELFF
15,TRBV12-2,TRBJ2-7,NA,NA,TGTGCAAGTCGCTTGGTACCGGGGGGGCTCTACGAGCAGTACTTC,CASRLVPGGLYEQYF
13,TRBV13,TRBJ2-7,NA,NA,TGTGCCAGCAGCCCGCGGACAGACTACGAGCAGTACTTC,CASSPRTDYEQYF
12,TRBV3-1/TRBV3-2,TRBJ2-1,NA,NA,TGTGCCAGCAGTCAGAAACGGGATGAGCAGTTCTTC,CASSQKRDEQFF
18,TRBV11-2,TRBJ1-1,NA,NA,TGTGCCAGCAGCCTCAAAAGCCCTCTTACAGGGAGCGACACTGAAGCTTTCTTT,CASSLKSPLTGSDTEAFF
16,TRBV11-2,TRBJ2-7,NA,NA,TGTGCCAGCCAAGTAAACGTCGCCAGGGGATCCTACGAGCAGTACTTC,CASQVNVARGSYEQYF
13,TRBV5-1,TRBJ1-1,once,NA,TGCGCCAGCAGCTGGCAGGGGAACACTGAAGCTTTCTTT,CASSWQGNTEAFF
14,TRBV5-1,TRBJ2-1,NA,NA,TGCGCCAGCAGCCGATTAGCGGAGGGTGGCGAGCAGTTCTTC,CASSRLAEGGEQFF
14,TRBV7-9,TRBJ1-3,NA,NA,TGTGCCAGCAGCGAGGTCCTCTCTGGAAACACCATATATTTT,CASSEVLSGNTIYF
17,TRBV19,TRBJ2-1,once,TRBD1,TGTGCCAGTAGTATAGGACTCCGGGACAGGAGATTCAATGAGCAGTTCTTC,CASSIGLRDRRFNEQFF
18,TRBV19,TRBJ1-1,once,TRBD1,TGTGCCAGTAGTCCCCGATCCGGGACAGGGTCCATGAACACTGAAGCTTTCTTT,CASSPRSGTGSMNTEAFF
15,TRBV5-1,TRBJ2-2,NA,TRBD1,TGCGCCAGCAGCACGGGACAGGGCATCACCGGGGAGCTGTTTTTT,CASSTGQGITGELFF
15,TRBV4-3,TRBJ1-2,NA,TRBD1,TGCGCCAGCAGCCCTACCGGAGCAGGGGGCTATGGCTACACCTTC,CASSPTGAGGYGYTF
16,TRBV15,TRBJ2-1,NA,TRBD1,TGTGCCACCAGCGAAAACAGGGGAGAAACCTACAATGAGCAGTTCTTC,CATSENRGETYNEQFF
12,TRBV18,TRBJ1-2,NA,TRBD1,TGTGCCAGCTCGGGACAGCACTATGGCTACACCTTC,CASSGQHYGYTF
16,TRBV7-3,TRBJ2-1,NA,TRBD2,TGTGCCAGCAGCCCCTCCGGGGCGGGGGGGCCTGTTGGACAGTTCTTC,CASSPSGAGGPVGQFF
14,TRBV2,TRBJ1-1,few,NA,TGTGCCAGCAGTGAATACAGGGTGAGCACTGAAGCTTTCTTT,CASSEYRVSTEAFF
13,TRBV19,TRBJ1-5,NA,NA,TGTGCCAGTAGTCGACAGAGCAATCAGCCCCAGCATTTT,CASSRQSNQPQHF
19,TRBV6-1,TRBJ2-6,few,TRBD1,TGTGCCAGCAGTGGTAGGGGACAGGGGGCGCTCCCTGGGGCCAACGTCCTGACTTTC,CASSGRGQGALPGANVLTF
14,TRBV2,TRBJ1-1,NA,NA,TGTGCCAGCAGTGCTGAGCGGATGAACACTGAAGCTTTCTTT,CASSAERMNTEAFF
14,TRBV27,TRBJ2-3,NA,NA,TGTGCCAGCAGACCCCGAGGGCGCACAGATACGCAGTATTTT,CASRPRGRTDTQYF
15,TRBV19,TRBJ2-6,NA,TRBD1,TGTGCCAGTAGTGTTACAGGGGTCGGGGCCAACGTCCTGACTTTC,CASSVTGVGANVLTF
16,TRBV6-1,TRBJ2-7,NA,TRBD2,TGTGCCAGCAGTGAATTTGGGGGACTAGCCTCCTACGAGCAGTACTTC,CASSEFGGLASYEQYF
12,TRBV29-1,TRBJ2-7,NA,NA,TGCAGCGTTGGACACCCTACCTACGAGCAGTACTTC,CSVGHPTYEQYF
13,TRBV7-7,TRBJ1-1,NA,NA,TGTGCCAGCAGCTACGGTCTCAACACTGAAGCTTTCTTT,CASSYGLNTEAFF
17,TRBV7-6,TRBJ2-7,NA,NA,TGTGCCAGCAGCCAATCGGGTCGTTCCCCGAGCTCCTACGAGCAGTACTTC,CASSQSGRSPSSYEQYF
14,TRBV9,TRBJ2-1,NA,TRBD1,TGTGCCAGCAGCTTACAGGGGGTCTACAATGAGCAGTTCTTC,CASSLQGVYNEQFF